This entry lists 21 T cell receptor beta chains sequenced from one sample in a study of T cell changes during pregnancy in multiple sclerosis (dated 2019 in TCRdb). The receptor library was made with the immunoSEQ multiplex PCR assay. This is the immuneACCESS table as TCRdb keeps it, with only in-frame sequences that have V and J called. A part of the clones is gone; compared with another copy, unresolved V genes explain less than half, and the rest is unexplained. This sample is represented by around 92,000 clones; 90% to 95% of them were singletons. Roughly 2.2% of the sample is in the top ten clones. This material consisted of peripheral blood, taken in the third trimester of pregnancy. These receptors originate from a female donor with multiple sclerosis, enrolled in a pregnancy study.

This clone was observed a single time. This chain connects TRBV7-9 to TRBJ2-7; tentative D call: TRBD2 (6 bases). This CDR3 comprises 13 residues. The germline gives CDR1 SEHNR, CDR2 FQNEAQ (reference sequence). V was cut by 5 bases and J by 2 bases, with 10 bases left in between. This CDR3 reads CASSLGSTYEQYF. The CDR3 region has the DNA TGTGCCAGCAGCCTCGGGAGTACCTACGAGCAGTACTTC.

The chain couples TRBV28 to TRBJ1-5; 9 nucleotides line up with TRBD1. CDR1 MDHEN and CDR2 SYDVKM come from the germline V gene. The CDR3 totals 14 residues. V shed 3 bases, J shed 6 bases, and the junction held 3 bases outside the gene matches. The CDR3 DNA is TGTGCCAGCAGTTTGACAGGGGGGACTCAGCCCCAGCATTTT. This sequence encodes CASSLTGGTQPQHF.

This clone was observed a single time. The V gene is TRBV27, the J gene TRBJ2-1, with TRBD2 as a possible D gene (6 bases). CDR3 length equals 16 residues. Trimming took 5 bases from V and 0 from J, leaving 14 bases between them. The germline CDR1 and CDR2 sequences are MNHEY and SMNVEV (reference sequence). The CDR3 loop reads CASSRQTSSSYNEQFF. CDR3 bases: TGTGCCAGCAGTCGACAGACTAGTAGCTCCTACAATGAGCAGTTCTTC.

The chain links TRBV5-5 to TRBJ1-5; D is unclear. CDR1 SGHKS and CDR2 YYEKEE come from the germline V gene (reference sequence). V lost 5 bases, J lost 0 bases, and 6 bases lay in between. The CDR3 loop spans 13 amino acids. The CDR3 spells CASSVYSNQPQHF. DNA for the CDR3: TGTGCCAGCAGTGTATATAGCAATCAGCCCCAGCATTTT.

The V call is TRBV4-2, the J call TRBJ2-1; TRBD2 aligns across 8 bases. V shed 1 base and J 15 bases; nucleotides not matched to a gene: 8. Germline V gene lookup returns CDR1 LGHNA and CDR2 YNFKEQ. The CDR3 has 13 residues. This CDR3 reads CASSQAGGNRRFF. CDR3 bases: TGTGCCAGCAGCCAAGCGGGGGGGAATAGGAGGTTCTTC.

J is TRBJ2-3 and V is TRBV15, with D possibly matching TRBD1 (6 bases). The germline CDR1 and CDR2 sequences are LNHNV and YYDKDF (reference sequence). Deletions cut 0 bases from V and 1 base from J, with 14 bases between. The CDR3 runs to 17 residues. CDR3 nucleotide sequence: TGTGCCACCAGCAGAGATGTAGGGGGTATAGGCACAGATACGCAGTATTTT. It codes for CATSRDVGGIGTDTQYF. The full variable domain, rest sourced from reference TRBV15 and TRBJ2-3, is DAMVIQNPRYQVTQFGKPVTLSCSQTLNHNVMYWYQQKSSQAPKLLFHYYDKDFNNEADTPDNFQSRRPNTSFCFLDIRSPGLGDTAMYLCATSRDVGGIGTDTQYFGPGTRLTVL.

The rearrangement uses TRBV6-1 and TRBJ2-7, with D unresolved. Trimming left V 4 bases short and J 3 bases short, with 4 bases between. Germline assignment: CDR1 MNHNS and CDR2 SASEGT. This CDR3 contains 11 residues. The CDR3 protein is CASSALYEQYF. The DNA for the CDR3 is TGTGCCAGCAGTGCCCTCTACGAGCAGTACTTC.

The count of this clone is one. The V gene is TRBV30, the J gene TRBJ1-5; a possible D gene is TRBD1 (6 bases). V shed 2 bases and J shed 3 bases, with 17 bases lying between them. The germline V gene has CDR1 GTSNPN and CDR2 SVGIG (reference sequence). The CDR3 consists of 16 residues. The CDR3 here is CAWSPQQGGTNQPQHF. The CDR3 DNA follows: TGTGCCTGGAGTCCACAACAGGGAGGGACCAATCAGCCCCAGCATTTT.

The chain employs TRBV19 and TRBJ1-1; 9 positions agree with TRBD1. The CDR3 length is 14 residues. Per the germline V gene, CDR1 is LNHDA and CDR2 is SQIVND (reference sequence). Trimming at V came to 5 bases and at J to 4 bases, leaving 5 bases not matched to a gene. CDR3 sequence (DNA): TGTGCCAGTAGTCTCGGACAGGGGAGCACTGAAGCTTTCTTT. Translating gives CASSLGQGSTEAFF.

The chain is built from TRBV30 and TRBJ1-5; the D is unclear. The V and J ends lost 6 bases and 2 bases respectively, with 17 bases between them. This CDR3 comprises 15 residues. Germline-derived CDR1 and CDR2 are GTSNPN and SVGIG (reference sequence). The CDR3 protein is CACPLRGEGNQPQHF. CDR3 DNA: TGTGCCTGTCCTCTCCGCGGTGAAGGCAATCAGCCCCAGCATTTT.

The chain uses TRBV5-4 and TRBJ2-7, with 8 bases identical to TRBD2. Per germline, CDR1 SGHNT and CDR2 YYREEE (reference sequence). V trimming: 4 bases; J trimming: 5 bases; junction bases outside the gene matches: 2. The CDR3 has 12 residues. CDR3 loop: CASSGTRNEQYF. CDR3 coding DNA: TGTGCCAGCAGCGGGACTAGGAACGAGCAGTACTTC.

Written as DNA, the CDR3 is TGCGCCAGCAGCTACGGACAGGGGGTCAGCTATGGCTACACCTTC. It specifies CASSYGQGVSYGYTF. J is TRBJ1-2 and V is TRBV5-1, with 10 bases fitting TRBD1. CDR3 length: 15 residues. Trimming at V came to 3 bases and at J to 4 bases, leaving 6 bases not matched to a gene. Per the germline V gene, CDR1 is SGHRS and CDR2 is YFSETQ.

V and J are TRBV7-8 and TRBJ2-7; TRBD2 matches 7 bases. CDR1 is SGHVS and CDR2 is FQNEAQ in the germline V gene. The J segment lost 3 bases and the V segment lost 5 bases, leaving 10 bases of the junction unmatched. This CDR3 has 15 amino acids. As DNA, the CDR3 is TGTGCCAGCAGCCACGACAGCGGGATCAACTACGAGCAGTACTTC. It codes for CASSHDSGINYEQYF.

The CDR3 spells CASKGRINEKLFF. In nucleotides, the CDR3 is TGTGCCAGCAAGGGGCGGATAAATGAAAAACTGTTTTTT. The chain uses TRBV27 and TRBJ1-4; possibly TRBD1 for D (5 bases). Germline CDR1 reads MNHEY; CDR2 reads SMNVEV (reference sequence). The CDR3 length is 13 residues. The V end lost 7 bases, the J end lost 5 bases, and 11 bases lay between the germline ends.

This clone appeared a single time. The chain joins TRBV5-6 to TRBJ2-3, with TRBD2 matching over 14 bases. Trimming took 2 bases from V and 6 from J; bases not matched to a gene: 2. Germline loops: CDR1 SGHDT, CDR2 YYEEEE. This CDR3 has 15 amino acids. The CDR3 DNA is TGTGCCAGCAGCTTCGGGACTAGCGGGAGTGATACGCAGTATTTT. Translated: CASSFGTSGSDTQYF. Together with reference TRBV5-6 and TRBJ2-3, the CDR3 gives the full variable domain: DAGVTQSPTHLIKTRGQQVTLRCSPKSGHDTVSWYQQALGQGPQFIFQYYEEEERQRGNFPDRFSGHQFPNYSSELNVNALLLGDSALYLCASSFGTSGSDTQYFGPGTRLTVL.

V is TRBV15 and J is TRBJ1-1; 8 nucleotides agree with TRBD1. Germline loops: CDR1 LNHNV, CDR2 YYDKDF (reference sequence). Germline trimming cut 2 bases from V and 1 base from J; bases unmatched to any gene: 3. The CDR3 covers 15 residues. CDR3 amino acids: CATSRYRGTNTEAFF. DNA for the CDR3: TGTGCCACCAGCAGATACAGGGGGACGAACACTGAAGCTTTCTTT. Complete variable domain (other parts from reference TRBV15 and TRBJ1-1): DAMVIQNPRYQVTQFGKPVTLSCSQTLNHNVMYWYQQKSSQAPKLLFHYYDKDFNNEADTPDNFQSRRPNTSFCFLDIRSPGLGDTAMYLCATSRYRGTNTEAFFGQGTRLTVV.

The chain couples TRBV28 to TRBJ1-2; the D gene is possibly TRBD1 (5 bases). V shed 5 bases and J shed 4 bases, with 17 bases lying between them. Germline V gene sequence: CDR1 MDHEN, CDR2 SYDVKM. This CDR3 is built from 15 residues. CDR3 bases: TGTGCCAGCAGTCCGACAGACAGAATCTCCTATGGCTACACCTTC. It specifies CASSPTDRISYGYTF.

For the CDR3, the DNA is TGTGCCATCAGTGCCCTCCGTCTAGGGGAGGCCTACGAGCAGTACTTC. Its protein product is CAISALRLGEAYEQYF. V usage is TRBV10-3 and J usage is TRBJ2-7; maybe TRBD2 (6 bases). This CDR3 has 16 amino acids. From germline, CDR1 is ENHRY and CDR2 SYGVKD. Trimming left V 4 bases short and J 2 bases short, with 18 bases between.

This clone was counted a few times. The chain couples TRBV19 to TRBJ2-1; D is possibly TRBD2 (6 bases). The CDR3 loop spans 15 amino acids. Per germline, CDR1 LNHDA and CDR2 SQIVND (reference sequence). Trimming took off 4 bases at V and 2 bases at J, with 12 bases between the two ends. This CDR3 reads CASSTAGGAYNEQFF. In DNA form, the CDR3 reads TGTGCCAGTAGTACAGCCGGGGGAGCCTACAATGAGCAGTTCTTC.

This clone was observed a handful of times. The chain is built from TRBV29-1 and TRBJ1-1; D unresolved. Trimming removed 7 bases at V and 2 bases at J, with 14 bases between. Germline V gene sequence: CDR1 SQVTM, CDR2 ANQGSEA. The CDR3 spans 13 residues. Written as DNA, the CDR3 is TGCAGCGGTACCATACAGCTAAACACTGAAGCTTTCTTT. Its protein product is CSGTIQLNTEAFF.

The chain links TRBV5-6 to TRBJ2-3, with D tentatively TRBD2 (5 bases). Deletions cut 4 bases from V and 1 base from J, with 22 bases between. There are 18 residues in the CDR3. CDR1 is SGHDT, CDR2 YYEEEE, per germline. The CDR3 DNA reads TGTGCCAGCAGCCCAATCGAGGCCCGGGGTTTACGCACAGATACGCAGTATTTT. It encodes CASSPIEARGLRTDTQYF.